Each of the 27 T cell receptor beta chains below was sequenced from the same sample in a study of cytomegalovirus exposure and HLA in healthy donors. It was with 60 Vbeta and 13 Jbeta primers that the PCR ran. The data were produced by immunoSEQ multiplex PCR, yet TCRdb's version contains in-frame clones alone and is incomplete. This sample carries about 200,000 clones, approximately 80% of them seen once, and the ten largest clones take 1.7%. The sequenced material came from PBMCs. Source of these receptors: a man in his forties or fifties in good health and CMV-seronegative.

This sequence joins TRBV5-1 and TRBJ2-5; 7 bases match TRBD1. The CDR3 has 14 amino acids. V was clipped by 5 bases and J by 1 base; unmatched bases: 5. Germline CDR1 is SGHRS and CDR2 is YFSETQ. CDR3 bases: TGCGCCAGCAGAATCGACAGGGCCCAAGAGACCCAGTACTTC. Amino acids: CASRIDRAQETQYF.

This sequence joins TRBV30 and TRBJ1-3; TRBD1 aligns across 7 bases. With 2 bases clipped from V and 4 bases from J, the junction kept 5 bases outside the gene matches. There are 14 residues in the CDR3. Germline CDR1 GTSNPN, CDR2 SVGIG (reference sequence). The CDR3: CAWSIDRAGNTIYF. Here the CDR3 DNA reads TGTGCCTGGAGTATAGACAGGGCCGGAAACACCATATATTTT.

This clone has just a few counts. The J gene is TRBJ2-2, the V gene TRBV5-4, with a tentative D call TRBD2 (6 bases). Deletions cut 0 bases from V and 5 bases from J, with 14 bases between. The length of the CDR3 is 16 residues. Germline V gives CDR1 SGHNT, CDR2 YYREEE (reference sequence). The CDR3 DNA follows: TGTGCCAGCAGCTTGGATCTGGCAGGGAGGACCGGGGAGCTGTTTTTT. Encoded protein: CASSLDLAGRTGELFF.

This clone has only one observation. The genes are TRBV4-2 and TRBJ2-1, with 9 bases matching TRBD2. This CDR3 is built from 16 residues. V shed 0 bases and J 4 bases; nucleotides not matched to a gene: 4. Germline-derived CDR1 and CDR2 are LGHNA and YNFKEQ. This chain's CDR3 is CASSQDLSGSYNEQFF. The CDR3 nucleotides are TGTGCCAGCAGCCAAGATCTTAGCGGGAGTTACAATGAGCAGTTCTTC.

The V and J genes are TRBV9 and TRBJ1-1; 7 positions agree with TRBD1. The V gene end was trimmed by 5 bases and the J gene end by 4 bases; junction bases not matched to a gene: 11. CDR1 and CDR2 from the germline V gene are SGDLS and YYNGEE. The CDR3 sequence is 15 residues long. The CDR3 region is CASSDMTGTGTEAFF. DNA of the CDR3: TGTGCCAGCAGTGATATGACAGGGACTGGCACTGAAGCTTTCTTT.

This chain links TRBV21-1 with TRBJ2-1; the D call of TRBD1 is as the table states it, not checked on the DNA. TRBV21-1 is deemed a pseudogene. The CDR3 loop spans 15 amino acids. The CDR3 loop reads CASSADRSSYNEQFF. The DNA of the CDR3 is TGTGCCAGCAGCGCAGACAGGAGCTCCTACAATGAGCAGTTCTTC.

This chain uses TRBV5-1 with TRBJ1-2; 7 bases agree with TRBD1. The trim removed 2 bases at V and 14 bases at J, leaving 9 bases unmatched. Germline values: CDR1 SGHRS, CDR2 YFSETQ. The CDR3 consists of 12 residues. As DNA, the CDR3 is TGCGCCAGCAGCTTTTCAGGGGGAATAAGTACCTTC. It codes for CASSFSGGISTF.

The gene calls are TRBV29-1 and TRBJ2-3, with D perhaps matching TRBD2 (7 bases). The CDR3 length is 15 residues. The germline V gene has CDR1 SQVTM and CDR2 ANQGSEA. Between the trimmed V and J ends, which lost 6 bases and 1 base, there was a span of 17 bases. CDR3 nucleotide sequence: TGCAGCGTCCAATTCGGGGGGCGCGGCACAGATACGCAGTATTTT. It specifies CSVQFGGRGTDTQYF.

This CDR3 reads CASSFGVGEGDTQYF. The CDR3 DNA sequence: TGTGCCAGCAGCTTCGGAGTGGGAGAGGGCGATACGCAGTATTTT. V gene TRBV11-3 combines with J gene TRBJ2-3, with D possibly being TRBD2 (5 bases). The CDR3 loop spans 15 amino acids. Germline CDR1 and CDR2: SGHNT and YENEEA. V dropped 3 bases and J dropped 6 bases, with 16 bases sitting between them.

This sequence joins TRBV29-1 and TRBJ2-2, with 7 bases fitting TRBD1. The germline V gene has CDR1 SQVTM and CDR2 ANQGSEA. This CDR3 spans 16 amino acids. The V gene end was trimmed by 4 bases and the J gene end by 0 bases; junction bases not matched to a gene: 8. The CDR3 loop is CSVGDRVWSNTGELFF. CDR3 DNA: TGCAGCGTTGGAGACAGGGTATGGTCGAACACCGGGGAGCTGTTTTTT.

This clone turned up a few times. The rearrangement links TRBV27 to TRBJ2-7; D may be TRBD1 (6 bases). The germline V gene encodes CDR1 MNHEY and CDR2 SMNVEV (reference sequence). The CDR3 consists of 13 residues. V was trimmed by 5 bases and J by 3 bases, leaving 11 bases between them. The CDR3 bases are TGTGCCAGCAGTCAAGGGACATACTACGAGCAGTACTTC. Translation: CASSQGTYYEQYF.

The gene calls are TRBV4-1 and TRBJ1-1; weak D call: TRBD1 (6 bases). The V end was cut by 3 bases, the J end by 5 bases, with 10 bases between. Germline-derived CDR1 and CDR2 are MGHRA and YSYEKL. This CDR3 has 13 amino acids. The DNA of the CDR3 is TGCGCCAGCAGCCAGGACAGTGAGACTGAAGCTTTCTTT. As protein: CASSQDSETEAFF.

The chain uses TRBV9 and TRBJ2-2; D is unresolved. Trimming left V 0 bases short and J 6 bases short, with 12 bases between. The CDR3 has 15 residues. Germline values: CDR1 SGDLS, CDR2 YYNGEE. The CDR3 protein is CASSVDGARAGELFF. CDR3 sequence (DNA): TGTGCCAGCAGCGTAGATGGTGCAAGAGCCGGGGAGCTGTTTTTT.

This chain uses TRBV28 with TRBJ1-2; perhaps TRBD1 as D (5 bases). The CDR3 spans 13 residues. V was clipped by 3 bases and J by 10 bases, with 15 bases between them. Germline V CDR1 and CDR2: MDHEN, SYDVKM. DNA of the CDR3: TGTGCCAGCAGTTTTAGGGGCGAGGTCGACTACACCTTC. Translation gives CASSFRGEVDYTF.

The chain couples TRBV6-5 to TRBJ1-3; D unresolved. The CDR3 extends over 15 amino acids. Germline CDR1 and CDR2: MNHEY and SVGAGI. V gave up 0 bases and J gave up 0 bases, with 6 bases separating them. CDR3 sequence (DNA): TGTGCCAGCAGTTACTCACGCGACTCTGGAAACACCATATATTTT. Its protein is CASSYSRDSGNTIYF.

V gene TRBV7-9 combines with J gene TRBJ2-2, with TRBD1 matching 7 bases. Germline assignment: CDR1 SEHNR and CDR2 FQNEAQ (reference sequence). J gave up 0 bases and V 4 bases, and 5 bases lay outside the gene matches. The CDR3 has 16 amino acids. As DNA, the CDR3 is TGTGCCAGCAGCTCATGGGACAGCTCGAACACCGGGGAGCTGTTTTTT. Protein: CASSSWDSSNTGELFF.

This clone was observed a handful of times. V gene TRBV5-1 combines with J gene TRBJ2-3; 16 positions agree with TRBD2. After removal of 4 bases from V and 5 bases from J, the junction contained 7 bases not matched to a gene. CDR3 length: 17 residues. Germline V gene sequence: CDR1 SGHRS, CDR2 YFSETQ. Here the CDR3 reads CASSRGLAGGPGDTQYF. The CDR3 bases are TGCGCCAGCAGCAGGGGACTAGCGGGAGGGCCGGGAGATACGCAGTATTTT.

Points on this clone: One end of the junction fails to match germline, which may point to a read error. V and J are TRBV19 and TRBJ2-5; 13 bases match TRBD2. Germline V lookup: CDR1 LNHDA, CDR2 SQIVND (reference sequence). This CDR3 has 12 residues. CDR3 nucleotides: TGTGCCAGTAGTATGGGGACTAGCGGGATTCACTTC. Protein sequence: CASSMGTSGIHF.

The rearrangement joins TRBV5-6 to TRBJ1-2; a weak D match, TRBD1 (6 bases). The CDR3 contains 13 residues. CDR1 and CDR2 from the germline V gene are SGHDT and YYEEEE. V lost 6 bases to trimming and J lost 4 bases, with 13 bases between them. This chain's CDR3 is CASIKTGVYGYTF. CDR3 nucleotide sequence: TGTGCCAGCATCAAGACAGGAGTCTATGGCTACACCTTC. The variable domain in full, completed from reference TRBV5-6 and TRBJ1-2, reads DAGVTQSPTHLIKTRGQQVTLRCSPKSGHDTVSWYQQALGQGPQFIFQYYEEEERQRGNFPDRFSGHQFPNYSSELNVNALLLGDSALYLCASIKTGVYGYTFGSGTRLTVV.

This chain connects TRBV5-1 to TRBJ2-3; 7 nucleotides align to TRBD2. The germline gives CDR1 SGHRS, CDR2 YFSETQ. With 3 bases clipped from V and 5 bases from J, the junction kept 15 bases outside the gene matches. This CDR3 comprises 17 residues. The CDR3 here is CASSSTTKGGPGDTQYF. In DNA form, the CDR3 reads TGCGCCAGCAGCTCGACGACTAAGGGAGGGCCAGGAGATACGCAGTATTTT.

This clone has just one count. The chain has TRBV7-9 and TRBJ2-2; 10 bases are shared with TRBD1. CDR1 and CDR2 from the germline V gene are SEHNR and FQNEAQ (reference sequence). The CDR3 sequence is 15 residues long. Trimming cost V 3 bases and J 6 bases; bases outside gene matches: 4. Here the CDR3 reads CASSFSGTGAGELFF. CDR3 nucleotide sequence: TGTGCCAGCAGCTTCTCCGGGACAGGGGCCGGGGAGCTGTTTTTT.

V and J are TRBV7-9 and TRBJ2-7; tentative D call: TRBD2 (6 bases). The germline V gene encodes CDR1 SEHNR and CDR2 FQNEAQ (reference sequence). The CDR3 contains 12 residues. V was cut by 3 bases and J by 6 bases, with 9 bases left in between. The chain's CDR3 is CASSFLSGEQYF. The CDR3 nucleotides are TGTGCCAGCAGCTTTCTTAGCGGCGAGCAGTACTTC.

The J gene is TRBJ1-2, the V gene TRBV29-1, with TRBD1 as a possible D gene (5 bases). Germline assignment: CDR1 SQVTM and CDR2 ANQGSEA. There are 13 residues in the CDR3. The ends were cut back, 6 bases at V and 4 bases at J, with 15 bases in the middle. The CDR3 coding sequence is TGCAGCGTCCCAAAAACAGGCCCCTATGGCTACACCTTC. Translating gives CSVPKTGPYGYTF.

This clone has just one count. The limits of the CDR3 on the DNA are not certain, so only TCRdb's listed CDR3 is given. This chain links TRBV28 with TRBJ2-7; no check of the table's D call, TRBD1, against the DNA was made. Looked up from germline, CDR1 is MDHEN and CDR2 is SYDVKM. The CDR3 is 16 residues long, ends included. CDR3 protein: CASSTSTWGRSYEQYF.

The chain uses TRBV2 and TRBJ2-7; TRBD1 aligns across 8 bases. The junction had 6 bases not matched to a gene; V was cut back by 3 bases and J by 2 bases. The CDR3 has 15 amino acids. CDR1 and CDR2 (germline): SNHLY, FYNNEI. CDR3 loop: CASSDPQGGTYEQYF. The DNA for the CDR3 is TGTGCCAGCAGTGACCCACAGGGGGGTACCTACGAGCAGTACTTC.

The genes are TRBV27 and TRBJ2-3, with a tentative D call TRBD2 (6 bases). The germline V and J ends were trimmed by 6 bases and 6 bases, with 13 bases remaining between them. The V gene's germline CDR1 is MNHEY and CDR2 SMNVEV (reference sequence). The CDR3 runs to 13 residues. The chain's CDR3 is CASRELAKDTQYF. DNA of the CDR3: TGTGCCAGCAGGGAACTAGCTAAGGATACGCAGTATTTT.

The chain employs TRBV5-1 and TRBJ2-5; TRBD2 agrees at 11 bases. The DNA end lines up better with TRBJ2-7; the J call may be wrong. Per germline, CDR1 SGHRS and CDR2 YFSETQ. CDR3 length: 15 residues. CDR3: CASSLEGLAAYEQYF. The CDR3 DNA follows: TGCGCCAGCAGCTTGGAGGGACTAGCGGCCTACGAGCAGTACTTC.